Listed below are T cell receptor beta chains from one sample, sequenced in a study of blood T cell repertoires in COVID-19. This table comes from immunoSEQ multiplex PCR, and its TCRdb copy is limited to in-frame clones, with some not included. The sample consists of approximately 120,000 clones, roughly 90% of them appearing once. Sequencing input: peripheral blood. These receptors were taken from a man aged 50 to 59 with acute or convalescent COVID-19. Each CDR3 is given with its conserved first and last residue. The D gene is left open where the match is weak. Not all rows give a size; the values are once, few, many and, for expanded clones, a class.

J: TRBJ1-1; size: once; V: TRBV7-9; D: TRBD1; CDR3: CASSKSGGSVNTEAFF; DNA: TGTGCCAGCAGTAAATCAGGGGGGTCCGTGAACACTGAAGCTTTCTTT
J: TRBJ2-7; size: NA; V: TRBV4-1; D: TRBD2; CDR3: CASSLLAGAINEQYF; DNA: TGCGCCAGCAGCTTGCTAGCGGGAGCAATCAACGAGCAGTACTTC
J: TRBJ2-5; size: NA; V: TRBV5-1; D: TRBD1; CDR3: CASSTRDRGIGETQYF; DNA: TGCGCCAGCAGCACTAGAGACAGGGGGATCGGAGAGACCCAGTACTTC
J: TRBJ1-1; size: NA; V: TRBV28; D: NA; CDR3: CASRHPGHLEAFF; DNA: TGTGCCAGCCGACATCCGGGACACCTTGAAGCTTTCTTT
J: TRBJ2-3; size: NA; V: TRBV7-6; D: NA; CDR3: CASSLDLVLRGDTQYF; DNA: TGTGCCAGCAGCTTAGATCTGGTTCTAAGGGGAGATACGCAGTATTTT
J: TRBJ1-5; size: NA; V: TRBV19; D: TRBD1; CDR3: CASSVDRDQPQHF; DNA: TGTGCCAGTAGTGTGGACAGGGATCAGCCCCAGCATTTT
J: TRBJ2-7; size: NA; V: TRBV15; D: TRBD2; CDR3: CATSRDFLGAGAPEQYF; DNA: TGTGCCACCAGCAGAGACTTTTTGGGAGCGGGAGCCCCGGAGCAGTACTTC
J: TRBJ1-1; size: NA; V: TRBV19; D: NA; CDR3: CASSANRAPLNTEAFF; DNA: TGTGCCAGTAGTGCCAACAGGGCCCCCCTGAACACTGAAGCTTTCTTT
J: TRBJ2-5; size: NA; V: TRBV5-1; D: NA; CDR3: CASSLATSQETQYF; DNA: TGCGCCAGCAGCCTAGCTACTAGTCAAGAGACCCAGTACTTC
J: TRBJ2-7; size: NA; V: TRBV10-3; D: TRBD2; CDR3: CAIRPAGANAYEQYF; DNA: TGTGCCATCAGGCCAGCGGGGGCAAACGCCTACGAGCAGTACTTC
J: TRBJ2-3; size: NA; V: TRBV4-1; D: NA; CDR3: CASSQDYRGIADTQYF; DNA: TGCGCCAGCAGCCAAGACTATCGCGGGATAGCAGATACGCAGTATTTT
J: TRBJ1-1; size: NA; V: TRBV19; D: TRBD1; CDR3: CASSILPETGDTEAFF; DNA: TGTGCCAGTAGTATATTACCCGAGACAGGGGACACTGAAGCTTTCTTT
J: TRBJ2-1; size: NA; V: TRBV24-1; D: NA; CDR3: CATRGGQAGGNEQFF; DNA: TGTGCCACCAGGGGAGGACAGGCGGGGGGCAATGAGCAGTTCTTC
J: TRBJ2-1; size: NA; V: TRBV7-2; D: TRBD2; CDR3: CASSFRRAGAAYNEQFF; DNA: TGTGCCAGCAGCTTCAGAAGAGCGGGAGCGGCCTACAATGAGCAGTTCTTC
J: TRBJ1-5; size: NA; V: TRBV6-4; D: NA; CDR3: CASSQGSNQPQHF; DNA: TGTGCCAGCAGCCAGGGGAGCAATCAGCCCCAGCATTTT
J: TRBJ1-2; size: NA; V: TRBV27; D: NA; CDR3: CASGQGSYGYTF; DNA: TGTGCCAGCGGGCAGGGGAGCTATGGCTACACCTTC
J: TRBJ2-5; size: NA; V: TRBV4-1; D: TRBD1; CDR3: CASSQPLQGPTQYF; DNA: TGCGCCAGCAGCCAACCCCTACAGGGGCCGACCCAGTACTTC
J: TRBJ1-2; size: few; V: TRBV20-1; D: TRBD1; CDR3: CSASVQGAQRGYTF; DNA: TGCAGTGCTAGTGTCCAGGGGGCGCAACGTGGCTACACCTTC
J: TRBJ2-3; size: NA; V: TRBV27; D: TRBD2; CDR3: CASRSPTSPTDTQYF; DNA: TGTGCCAGCAGAAGCCCGACTAGCCCCACAGATACGCAGTATTTT
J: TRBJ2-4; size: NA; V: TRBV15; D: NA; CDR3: CATNSEKGKNIQYF; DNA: TGTGCCACCAATTCCGAGAAGGGGAAAAACATTCAGTACTTC
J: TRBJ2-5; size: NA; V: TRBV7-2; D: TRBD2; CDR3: CASSLGTSGSQETQYF; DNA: TGTGCCAGCAGCTTAGGGACTAGCGGGAGTCAAGAGACCCAGTACTTC
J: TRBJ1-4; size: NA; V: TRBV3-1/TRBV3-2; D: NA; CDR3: CASSPTRRDGATNEKLFF; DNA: TGTGCCAGCAGCCCAACAAGGCGGGACGGCGCAACTAATGAAAAACTGTTTTTT
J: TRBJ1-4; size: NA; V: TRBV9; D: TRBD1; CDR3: CASSPQTGGSSEKLFF; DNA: TGTGCCAGCAGCCCACAAACAGGGGGCAGTAGTGAAAAACTGTTTTTT
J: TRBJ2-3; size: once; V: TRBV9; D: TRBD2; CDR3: CASSWASGEDTQYF; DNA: TGTGCCAGCAGCTGGGCTAGCGGGGAGGATACGCAGTATTTT
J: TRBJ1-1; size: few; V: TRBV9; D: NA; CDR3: CASSVLDGRGTTEAFF; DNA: TGTGCCAGCAGCGTTCTGGATGGGAGGGGGACCACTGAAGCTTTCTTT
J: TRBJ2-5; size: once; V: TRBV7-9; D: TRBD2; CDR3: CASSQGLAGGRETQYF; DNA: TGTGCCAGCAGTCAGGGACTAGCGGGAGGTCGAGAGACCCAGTACTTC
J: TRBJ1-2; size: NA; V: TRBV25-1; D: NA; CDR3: CASSDPSGLENYGYTF; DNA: TGTGCCAGCAGTGATCCTTCAGGACTGGAAAATTATGGCTACACCTTC
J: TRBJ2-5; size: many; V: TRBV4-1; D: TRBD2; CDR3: CASSQGWTRVQETQYF; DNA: TGCGCCAGCAGCCAAGGTTGGACTAGGGTCCAAGAGACCCAGTACTTC
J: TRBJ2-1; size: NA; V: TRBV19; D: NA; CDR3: CASSIAPYNEQFF; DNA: TGTGCCAGTAGTATAGCCCCGTACAATGAGCAGTTCTTC
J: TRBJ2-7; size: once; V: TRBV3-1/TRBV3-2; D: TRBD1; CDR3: CASSPGTGRTF; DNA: TGTGCCAGCAGCCCCGGGACAGGGCGGACTTTC
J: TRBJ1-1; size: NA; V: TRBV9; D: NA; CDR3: CASSFVHGGEAFF; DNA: TGTGCCAGCAGCTTCGTTCACGGCGGAGAAGCTTTCTTT
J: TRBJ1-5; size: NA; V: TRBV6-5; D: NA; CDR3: CASIGDAQPQHF; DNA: TGTGCCAGCATCGGGGATGCCCAGCCCCAGCATTTT
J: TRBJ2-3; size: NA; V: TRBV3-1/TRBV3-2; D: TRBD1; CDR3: CASSQGGQYTDTQYF; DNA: TGTGCCAGCAGCCAAGGGGGACAGTACACAGATACGCAGTATTTT
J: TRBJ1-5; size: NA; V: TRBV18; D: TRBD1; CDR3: CASSWTGAFQPQHF; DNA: TGTGCCAGCTCTTGGACAGGGGCATTTCAGCCCCAGCATTTT
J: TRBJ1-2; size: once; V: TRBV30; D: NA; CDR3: CAWTRGVGGYTF; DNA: TGTGCCTGGACACGGGGTGTTGGAGGCTACACCTTC
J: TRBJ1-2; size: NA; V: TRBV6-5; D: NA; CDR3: CASRPGKDYGYTF; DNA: TGTGCCAGCAGGCCAGGGAAGGACTATGGCTACACCTTC
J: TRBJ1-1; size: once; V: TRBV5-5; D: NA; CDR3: CASSRRVTNTEAFF; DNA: TGTGCCAGCAGCCGTAGAGTTACGAACACTGAAGCTTTCTTT
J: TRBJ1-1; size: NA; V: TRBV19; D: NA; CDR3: CASSNGQSKYTEAFF; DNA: TGTGCCAGTAGTAACGGACAGTCAAAGTACACTGAAGCTTTCTTT
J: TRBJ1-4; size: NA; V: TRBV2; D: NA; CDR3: CASSDQSGGNEKLFF; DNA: TGTGCCAGCAGTGATCAGAGCGGCGGTAATGAAAAACTGTTTTTT
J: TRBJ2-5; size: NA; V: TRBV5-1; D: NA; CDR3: CASSLASQETQYF; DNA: TGCGCCAGCAGCTTGGCCTCCCAGGAGACCCAGTACTTC
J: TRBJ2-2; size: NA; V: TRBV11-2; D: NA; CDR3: CASKGFTGELFF; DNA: TGTGCCAGTAAGGGGTTCACCGGGGAGCTGTTTTTT
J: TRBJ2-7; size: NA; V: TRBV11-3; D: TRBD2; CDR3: CASSGEGLAILEREQYF; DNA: TGTGCCAGCAGCGGGGAGGGACTAGCGATACTCGAGAGAGAGCAGTACTTC
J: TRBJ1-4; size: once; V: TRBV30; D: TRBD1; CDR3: CAWSVGGQGGEKLFF; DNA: TGTGCCTGGAGTGTGGGGGGACAGGGTGGAGAAAAACTGTTTTTT
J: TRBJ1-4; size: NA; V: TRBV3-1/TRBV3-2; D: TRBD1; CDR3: CASSQRQGRDEKLFF; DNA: TGTGCCAGCAGCCAACGACAGGGTCGAGATGAAAAACTGTTTTTT
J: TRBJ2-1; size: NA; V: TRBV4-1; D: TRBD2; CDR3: CASAPLAGYNEQFF; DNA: TGCGCCAGCGCACCCCTAGCGGGGTACAATGAGCAGTTCTTC
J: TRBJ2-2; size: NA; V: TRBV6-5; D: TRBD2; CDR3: CASSYGTGGGELFF; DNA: TGTGCCAGCTCCTACGGGACGGGAGGCGGGGAGCTGTTTTTT
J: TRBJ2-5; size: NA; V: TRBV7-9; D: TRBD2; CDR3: CASSLNPSGRETQYF; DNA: TGTGCCAGCAGCTTAAACCCTAGCGGGAGAGAGACCCAGTACTTC
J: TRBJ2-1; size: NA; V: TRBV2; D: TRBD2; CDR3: CASSGLAVSSYNEQFF; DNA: TGTGCCAGCAGCGGACTAGCAGTTAGCTCCTACAATGAGCAGTTCTTC
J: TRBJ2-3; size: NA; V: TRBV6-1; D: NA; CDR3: CASSERRDTQYF; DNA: TGTGCCAGCAGTGAAAGGAGGGATACGCAGTATTTT